This TCR beta chain was retrieved from a study of blood T cell repertoires in COVID-19. Original analysis: Reference gene primer amplification yielded estimated nucleated cell counts. The repertoire was sequenced with immunoSEQ multiplex PCR; TCRdb's copy has only in-frame clones and lacks some. That table is the source of V, J and clone size, and D and trimming were worked out from the DNA. The sample shows a few hundred thousand clones, 85% to 90% of them seen only once. CDR1 is MNHEY and CDR2 is SVGAGI in the germline V gene. The CDR3 totals 14 residues. Between the trimmed V and J ends, which lost 0 bases and 0 bases, there was a span of 6 bases.

Specimen: PBMCs or T cells enriched from blood (not recorded which). The chain has TRBV6-5 and TRBJ2-7, with D uncertain. The TCR comes from a woman younger than 30 who had recovered from COVID-19. The CDR3 region has the DNA TGTGCCAGCAGTTACTCGAGAGCCTCCTACGAGCAGTACTTC. Translated, it gives CASSYSRASYEQYF.